This T cell receptor beta chain was recovered during a study of blood T cell repertoires in COVID-19. As for the study in general: Researchers got acute and convalescent COVID-19 samples from the United States, Italy and Spain. Sources were T cells, B-cell-depleted T cells, or PBMCs; the material itself was cDNA or gDNA.

In the authors' workflow: Amplified reference gene primers provided the basis for estimating nucleated cell counts. Profiled with immunoSEQ multiplex PCR; TCRdb holds only in-frame clones, not every one. Clone size and the V and J calls come from that table; the DNA yielded D and trimming. The table lists approximately 200,000 clones, 88% of them singletons. There are 17 residues in the CDR3. Germline V CDR1 and CDR2: SGDLS, YYNGEE. The ends lost 2 bases at V and 0 bases at J; junction bases unmatched: 6. This TCR was recovered from a man aged 65-85 years with active or convalescent COVID-19. The chain employs TRBV9 and TRBJ2-7, with 12 bases lining up with TRBD2. Sequencing used peripheral blood. The CDR3 nucleotides are TGTGCCAGCAGCGTTGGGACTAGCGGGTTTAGCTCCTACGAGCAGTACTTC. This encodes CASSVGTSGFSSYEQYF. Looking up the rest from reference TRBV9 and TRBJ2-7 gives the full variable domain: DSGVTQTPKHLITATGQRVTLRCSPRSGDLSVYWYQQSLDQGLQFLIQYYNGEERAKGNILERFSAQQFPDLHSELNLSSLELGDSALYFCASSVGTSGFSSYEQYFGPGTRLTVT.